This is a list of T cell receptor beta chains from one sample in a study of T cell repertoires in cytomegalovirus infection. MiXCR, run by TCRdb on the reads, gives a single entry per CDR3 protein. The sample lists some 180,000 distinct CDR3 sequences, roughly a fifth occurring once. The sample consisted of PBMCs. These receptors all come from a human donor in good health (CMV status not recorded). Some clones in this sample may be carry-over from other donors' samples. Both conserved end residues are part of each CDR3. Each record gives: D gene, J gene, clone size, V gene, CDR3 DNA, CDR3 protein. The D gene is left open where the match is weak. A row's size may be missing; if present it is once, few, many or a size class.

d_call: -
j_call: TRBJ2-7
clone_size: -
v_call: TRBV28
cdr3_nt: TGTGCCAGCAGTCCGGGACGCCACTACGAGCAGTACTTC
cdr3_aa: CASSPGRHYEQYF

d_call: -
j_call: TRBJ1-2
clone_size: -
v_call: TRBV29-1
cdr3_nt: TGCAGCGTTGAAACACGGGACTATGGCTACACCTTC
cdr3_aa: CSVETRDYGYTF

d_call: TRBD2
j_call: TRBJ2-2
clone_size: -
v_call: TRBV9
cdr3_nt: TGTGCCAGCAGCAGGACGTTGACTAGCGGTTCTTTCCCGCCCGGGGAGCTGTTTTTT
cdr3_aa: CASSRTLTSGSFPPGELFF

d_call: TRBD2
j_call: TRBJ2-1
clone_size: few
v_call: TRBV4-3
cdr3_nt: TGCGCCAGCAGCCAAACAGCGGGAGTCGGCAATGAGCAGTTCTTC
cdr3_aa: CASSQTAGVGNEQFF

d_call: -
j_call: TRBJ2-7
clone_size: -
v_call: TRBV5-6
cdr3_nt: TGTGCCAGCAGCTGGGGAGGTATCGGAACCTACGAGCAGTACTTC
cdr3_aa: CASSWGGIGTYEQYF

d_call: TRBD1
j_call: TRBJ1-2
clone_size: -
v_call: TRBV25-1
cdr3_nt: TGTGCCAGCAGAGAACCGGGACAGGGGAACTATGGCTACACCTTC
cdr3_aa: CASREPGQGNYGYTF

d_call: -
j_call: TRBJ1-4
clone_size: many
v_call: TRBV7-6
cdr3_nt: TGTGCCAGCAGCTCCAGGGACACTGAAAAACTGTTTTTT
cdr3_aa: CASSSRDTEKLFF

d_call: -
j_call: TRBJ2-5
clone_size: -
v_call: TRBV28
cdr3_nt: TGTGCCAGCAGTCTTTTCGTAGAGACCCAGTACTTC
cdr3_aa: CASSLFVETQYF

d_call: TRBD1
j_call: TRBJ2-2
clone_size: -
v_call: TRBV7-3
cdr3_nt: TGTGCCAGCAGCATTCAGACAGGGGGGTACGGGGAGCTGTTTTTT
cdr3_aa: CASSIQTGGYGELFF

d_call: -
j_call: TRBJ1-1
clone_size: -
v_call: TRBV5-1
cdr3_nt: TGCGCCAGCAGCTTGGCACCCGAGCAGCGCGGTGAAGCTTTCTTT
cdr3_aa: CASSLAPEQRGEAFF

d_call: TRBD1
j_call: TRBJ2-1
clone_size: many
v_call: TRBV19
cdr3_nt: TGTGCCAGTAGTATCCAGGGGGCCTACAATGAGCAGTTCTTC
cdr3_aa: CASSIQGAYNEQFF

d_call: -
j_call: TRBJ2-7
clone_size: few
v_call: TRBV5-5
cdr3_nt: TGTGCCAGCAGCCCGATGTCCGTGGACGAGCAGTACTTC
cdr3_aa: CASSPMSVDEQYF

d_call: -
j_call: TRBJ1-4
clone_size: few
v_call: TRBV6-2/TRBV6-3
cdr3_nt: TGTGCCAGCAGTTACAATGGGGCGCGTTGGGAAAAACTGTTTTTT
cdr3_aa: CASSYNGARWEKLFF

d_call: -
j_call: TRBJ2-7
clone_size: -
v_call: TRBV4-1
cdr3_nt: TGCGCCAGCAGCCAAGAAAGGCACTACGAGCAGTACTTC
cdr3_aa: CASSQERHYEQYF

d_call: TRBD1
j_call: TRBJ1-5
clone_size: -
v_call: TRBV19
cdr3_nt: TGTGCCACCAGAGCCAGGACAGGGGGTGTTGGTCAGCCCCAGCATTTT
cdr3_aa: CATRARTGGVGQPQHF

d_call: TRBD1
j_call: TRBJ1-1
clone_size: medium-sized
v_call: TRBV7-9
cdr3_nt: TGTGCCAGCAGCGCCCAGGGACAGGGGCGCACTGAAGCTTTCTTT
cdr3_aa: CASSAQGQGRTEAFF

d_call: -
j_call: TRBJ2-6
clone_size: few
v_call: TRBV19
cdr3_nt: TGTGCCAGTAGTAGTGTCGACTCTGGGGCCAACGTCCTGACTTTC
cdr3_aa: CASSSVDSGANVLTF

d_call: -
j_call: TRBJ1-2
clone_size: -
v_call: TRBV4-2
cdr3_nt: TGTGCCAGCAGCCAAGATACCGAGGGAAACTATGGCTACACCTTC
cdr3_aa: CASSQDTEGNYGYTF

d_call: -
j_call: TRBJ2-7
clone_size: -
v_call: TRBV15
cdr3_nt: TGTGCCACCAGCAGAGATCCCCCCAGCTTCGGCGACGAGCAGTACTTC
cdr3_aa: CATSRDPPSFGDEQYF

d_call: -
j_call: TRBJ1-2
clone_size: -
v_call: TRBV6-2/TRBV6-3
cdr3_nt: TGTGCCAGCAGTAAATTGAGGGATTACACCTTC
cdr3_aa: CASSKLRDYTF

d_call: -
j_call: TRBJ2-1
clone_size: -
v_call: TRBV11-2
cdr3_nt: TGTGCCAGCAGCCTAGACGGCAGGGGGGGGGTCTACAATGAGCAGTTCTTC
cdr3_aa: CASSLDGRGGVYNEQFF

d_call: -
j_call: TRBJ2-3
clone_size: -
v_call: TRBV2
cdr3_nt: TGTGCCAGCAGGAGCTTCGGGGTTAGCACAGATACGCAGTATTTT
cdr3_aa: CASRSFGVSTDTQYF

d_call: -
j_call: TRBJ2-6
clone_size: few
v_call: TRBV2
cdr3_nt: TGTGCCAGCAGTCTTAGTATCCCTGGGGCCAACGTCCTGACTTTC
cdr3_aa: CASSLSIPGANVLTF

d_call: -
j_call: TRBJ1-5
clone_size: few
v_call: TRBV2
cdr3_nt: TGTGCCAGCAGCGGGACACATAGCAATCAGCCCCAGCATTTT
cdr3_aa: CASSGTHSNQPQHF

d_call: TRBD2
j_call: TRBJ2-1
clone_size: -
v_call: TRBV7-9
cdr3_nt: TGTGCCAGCAGCTCCCCAGCAGGGACTAGCTACGACAATGAGCAGTTCTTC
cdr3_aa: CASSSPAGTSYDNEQFF

d_call: -
j_call: TRBJ2-3
clone_size: few
v_call: TRBV4-3
cdr3_nt: TGCGCCAGCAGCCAAGATTTTAGTGGGAGAGCAGATACGCAGTATTTT
cdr3_aa: CASSQDFSGRADTQYF

d_call: TRBD2
j_call: TRBJ2-1
clone_size: many
v_call: TRBV7-2
cdr3_nt: TGTGCCAGCAAGGGCGGACTAGCGGGGTACAATGAGCAGTTCTTC
cdr3_aa: CASKGGLAGYNEQFF

d_call: -
j_call: TRBJ1-4
clone_size: few
v_call: TRBV7-9
cdr3_nt: TGTGCCAGCAGCTTCGGACAGACTAGATTTAATGAAAAACTGTTTTTT
cdr3_aa: CASSFGQTRFNEKLFF

d_call: -
j_call: TRBJ1-5
clone_size: -
v_call: TRBV20-1
cdr3_nt: TGCAGTGCTAGAGGGGCCGGACAAATTAGCAATCAGCCCCAGCATTTT
cdr3_aa: CSARGAGQISNQPQHF

d_call: -
j_call: TRBJ2-5
clone_size: many
v_call: TRBV12-3/TRBV12-4
cdr3_nt: TGTGCCAGCAGTTTAGAGGCTCGACGCCAAGAGACCCAGTACTTC
cdr3_aa: CASSLEARRQETQYF

d_call: -
j_call: TRBJ2-5
clone_size: -
v_call: TRBV29-1
cdr3_nt: TGCAGCGTTCTCGGGACGGGCCAAGAGACCCAGTACTTC
cdr3_aa: CSVLGTGQETQYF

d_call: TRBD1
j_call: TRBJ1-5
clone_size: -
v_call: TRBV6-6
cdr3_nt: TGTGCCAGCAGTTACTCGAGAGGGGGACAGCCGCAGCCCCAGCATTTT
cdr3_aa: CASSYSRGGQPQPQHF

d_call: -
j_call: TRBJ1-5
clone_size: -
v_call: TRBV5-1
cdr3_nt: TGCGCCAGCAGCCTTATGACGGGGAATCAGCCCCAGCATTTT
cdr3_aa: CASSLMTGNQPQHF

d_call: TRBD1
j_call: TRBJ2-3
clone_size: many
v_call: TRBV7-2
cdr3_nt: TGTGCCAGCAGCTTAACCGGGACAGGGGGCACAGATACGCAGTATTTT
cdr3_aa: CASSLTGTGGTDTQYF

d_call: TRBD2
j_call: TRBJ2-7
clone_size: few
v_call: TRBV28
cdr3_nt: TGTGCCAGCAGTTTAGGACTAGCAACCTACGAGCAGTACTTC
cdr3_aa: CASSLGLATYEQYF

d_call: -
j_call: TRBJ1-4
clone_size: many
v_call: TRBV7-2
cdr3_nt: TGTGCCAGCAGCTTGGCGGGGGGGGCTACAACTAATGAAAAACTGTTTTTT
cdr3_aa: CASSLAGGATTNEKLFF

d_call: -
j_call: TRBJ1-5
clone_size: -
v_call: TRBV6-2/TRBV6-3
cdr3_nt: TGTGCCAGCAGTTATGCGGGGGGCAATCAGCCCCAGCATTTT
cdr3_aa: CASSYAGGNQPQHF

d_call: -
j_call: TRBJ1-1
clone_size: -
v_call: TRBV20-1
cdr3_nt: TGCAGTGCTAGAAAGTCTGGCAGACTGAACACTGAAGCTTTCTTT
cdr3_aa: CSARKSGRLNTEAFF

d_call: TRBD1
j_call: TRBJ2-7
clone_size: few
v_call: TRBV6-2/TRBV6-3
cdr3_nt: TGTGCCAGCAGTTATGGACAGGGCTCCTACGAGCAGTACTTC
cdr3_aa: CASSYGQGSYEQYF

d_call: TRBD1
j_call: TRBJ2-1
clone_size: many
v_call: TRBV7-2
cdr3_nt: TGTGCCAGCAGCACTGACAGGGGCTCCTACAATGAGCAGTTCTTC
cdr3_aa: CASSTDRGSYNEQFF

d_call: -
j_call: TRBJ1-4
clone_size: few
v_call: TRBV6-1
cdr3_nt: TGTGCCAGCAGTGAAGCGCCCCCGGGGTTGATAAATGAAAAACTGTTTTTT
cdr3_aa: CASSEAPPGLINEKLFF

d_call: TRBD1
j_call: TRBJ2-2
clone_size: few
v_call: TRBV5-1
cdr3_nt: TGCGCCAGCAGCTCCGGGACAGCGTTTATCCCCGGGGAGCTGTTTTTT
cdr3_aa: CASSSGTAFIPGELFF

d_call: -
j_call: TRBJ1-6
clone_size: -
v_call: TRBV6-6
cdr3_nt: TGTGCCAGCATCAGGCCCGGGGATAATTCACCCCTCCACTTT
cdr3_aa: CASIRPGDNSPLHF

d_call: TRBD2
j_call: TRBJ2-3
clone_size: many
v_call: TRBV7-6
cdr3_nt: TGTGCCAGCAGCTTAGTGCCTAGCGGGGGCACAGATACGCAGTATTTT
cdr3_aa: CASSLVPSGGTDTQYF

d_call: TRBD1
j_call: TRBJ2-3
clone_size: many
v_call: TRBV7-8
cdr3_nt: TGTGCCAGCAACCACAATCGGGGACAGGGGAGCACAGATACGCAGTATTTT
cdr3_aa: CASNHNRGQGSTDTQYF

d_call: -
j_call: TRBJ1-1
clone_size: many
v_call: TRBV7-9
cdr3_nt: TGTGCCAGCAGACAGTTCATGAACACTGAAGCTTTCTTT
cdr3_aa: CASRQFMNTEAFF

d_call: -
j_call: TRBJ1-1
clone_size: many
v_call: TRBV7-9
cdr3_nt: TGTGCCAGCAGCTTAGGAAGCCCAACGGTGACTGAAGCTTTCTTT
cdr3_aa: CASSLGSPTVTEAFF